These 19 T cell receptor beta chains were all obtained from the same sample, sequenced in a study of cytomegalovirus exposure and HLA in healthy donors. PCR amplification relied on 60 Vbeta primers (plus 13 Jbeta primers). Generated by immunoSEQ multiplex PCR, the TCRdb table keeps only in-frame clones and is missing some. The table records about 120,000 clones, about 72% of them present only once. Sequencing was performed on PBMCs. The receptors here all came from a man aged 50 to 59 in good health and CMV-seropositive.

The rearrangement joins TRBV5-8 to TRBJ2-5, with TRBD2 matching over 9 bases. This CDR3 is built from 15 residues. CDR1 is SGHTS and CDR2 is YDEGEE in the germline V gene. V shed 4 bases and J 3 bases; nucleotides not matched to a gene: 7. The CDR3 here is CASSLAGRTKETQYF. The CDR3 nucleotides are TGTGCCAGCAGCCTAGCGGGACGCACTAAAGAGACCCAGTACTTC.

In regard to this clone: The sample carries other DNA sequences with the same CDR3. The J gene is TRBJ1-6, the V gene TRBV18, with 8 bases lining up with TRBD1. The J segment lost 7 bases and the V segment lost 3 bases, leaving 5 bases of the junction unmatched. Per the germline V gene, CDR1 is KGHSH and CDR2 is LQKENI. The CDR3 extends over 15 amino acids. CDR3 DNA sequence: TGTGCCAGCTCACCCCGGGACAGGACCAATTCACCCCTCCACTTT. It is translated as CASSPRDRTNSPLHF.

The rearrangement joins TRBV19 to TRBJ2-2; no firm D call. V gave up 9 bases and J gave up 4 bases, with 18 bases separating them. In germline, CDR1 is LNHDA, CDR2 SQIVND (reference sequence). CDR3 size: 15 residues. This chain's CDR3 is CASSHHSVGTGELFF. CDR3 DNA sequence: TGTGCCAGCTCTCACCACAGTGTTGGCACCGGGGAGCTGTTTTTT.

The rearrangement links TRBV6-1 to TRBJ2-5, with 10 nucleotides matching TRBD2. The germline V gene encodes CDR1 MNHNS and CDR2 SASEGT. The CDR3 extends over 15 amino acids. V lost 5 bases and J lost 5; bases outside the gene matches: 8. This CDR3 is CASSSLGTSEETQYF. DNA for the CDR3: TGTGCCAGCAGTTCCCTAGGGACTAGCGAGGAGACCCAGTACTTC.

The genes are TRBV14 and TRBJ1-2; possibly TRBD1 for D (5 bases). V was shortened by 2 bases and J by 5 bases, with 12 bases between the two germline ends. The CDR3 runs to 14 residues. Germline V lookup: CDR1 SGHDN, CDR2 FVKESK. The CDR3 coding sequence is TGTGCCAGCAGCCAATGGGTGGGACTTTATGGCTACACCTTC. Translating gives CASSQWVGLYGYTF.

The CDR3 DNA sequence: TGCGCCAGCAGCTTGGGAACTCCTCTGCTATTCTTT. Its translation is CASSLGTPLLFF. This chain joins TRBV5-1 and TRBJ1-1, with D hard to call. The CDR3 totals 12 residues. Looked up from germline, CDR1 is SGHRS and CDR2 is YFSETQ. V was pared by 0 bases and J by 14 bases, with 14 bases between.

This clone has just one count. CDR3 residues: CASRGTGVKNIQYF. The DNA for the CDR3 is TGTGCCAGCAGGGGGACAGGGGTCAAAAACATTCAGTACTTC. The chain is built from TRBV7-2 and TRBJ2-4; 10 bases are a match to TRBD1. With 6 bases clipped from V and 3 bases from J, the junction kept 2 bases outside the gene matches. Per the germline V gene, CDR1 is SGHTA and CDR2 is FQGNSA. This CDR3 contains 14 residues. The entire variable domain, with the rest obtained from reference TRBV7-2 and TRBJ2-4, is as follows: GAGVSQSPSNKVTEKGKDVELRCDPISGHTALYWYRQSLGQGLEFLIYFQGNSAPDKSGLPSDRFSAERTGGSVSTLTIQRTQQEDSAVYLCASRGTGVKNIQYFGAGTRLSVL.

The chain carries TRBV6-5 and TRBJ1-6, with 8 bases aligning to TRBD1. CDR1 is MNHEY, CDR2 SVGAGI, per germline. After removal of 6 bases from V and 6 bases from J, the junction contained 4 bases not matched to a gene. This CDR3 region has 14 residues. CDR3 in DNA: TGTGCCAGCAGCTGGGGACAGGTTAATTCACCCCTCCACTTT. This codes for CASSWGQVNSPLHF.

The gene calls are TRBV4-1 and TRBJ2-7; TRBD2 is a possible D gene (5 bases). The CDR3 loop spans 13 amino acids. CDR1 MGHRA and CDR2 YSYEKL come from the germline V gene. The V end lost 8 bases, the J end lost 1 base, and 12 bases lay between the germline ends. CDR3 in amino acids: CASRETGSYEQYF. DNA of the CDR3: TGCGCCAGCCGAGAAACGGGGTCCTACGAGCAGTACTTC.

This clone occurred a few times. This CDR3 is CASSLGPRENYEQYF. The CDR3 DNA is TGTGCCAGCAGCTTGGGCCCGCGGGAGAACTACGAGCAGTACTTC. The V gene is TRBV5-6, the J gene TRBJ2-7, with TRBD2 matching 7 bases. Germline values: CDR1 SGHDT, CDR2 YYEEEE. The J segment lost 3 bases and the V segment lost 0 bases, leaving 6 bases of the junction unmatched. The CDR3 length is 15 residues. Using reference TRBV5-6 and TRBJ2-7 for the parts outside the CDR3, the full variable domain is DAGVTQSPTHLIKTRGQQVTLRCSPKSGHDTVSWYQQALGQGPQFIFQYYEEEERQRGNFPDRFSGHQFPNYSSELNVNALLLGDSALYLCASSLGPRENYEQYFGPGTRLTVT.

The chain recombines TRBV11-2 with TRBJ1-2; the D is unclear. Germline V gives CDR1 SGHAT, CDR2 FQNNGV. Between the trimmed V and J ends, which lost 4 bases and 2 bases, there was a span of 11 bases. This CDR3 contains 14 residues. The CDR3 loop is CASSSIDGNYGYTF. In nucleotides, the CDR3 is TGTGCCAGCAGCTCTATCGACGGGAACTATGGCTACACCTTC.

The V call is TRBV13, the J call TRBJ2-5, with 7 bases aligning to TRBD1. Losses at the gene ends were 6 bases for V and 5 bases for J; bases not matched to a gene: 9. The germline V gene encodes CDR1 PRHDT and CDR2 FYEKMQ (reference sequence). The CDR3 contains 14 residues. The CDR3 region is CASRYRGPWETQYF. CDR3 bases: TGTGCCAGCAGGTACAGGGGCCCGTGGGAGACCCAGTACTTC.

CDR3 DNA sequence: TGTGCCAGCAGTTACTCGGGACTAGCGTCCGACGAGCAGTACTTC. It yields the protein CASSYSGLASDEQYF. The J gene is TRBJ2-7, the V gene TRBV7-9; TRBD2 agrees at 10 bases. This CDR3 has 15 amino acids. Germline CDR1 reads SEHNR; CDR2 reads FQNEAQ (reference sequence). After removal of 6 bases from V and 5 bases from J, the junction contained 10 bases not matched to a gene. Looking up the rest from reference TRBV7-9 and TRBJ2-7 gives the full variable domain: DTGVSQNPRHKITKRGQNVTFRCDPISEHNRLYWYRQTLGQGPEFLTYFQNEAQLEKSRLLSDRFSAERPKGSFSTLEIQRTEQGDSAMYLCASSYSGLASDEQYFGPGTRLTVT.

The chain links TRBV6-5 to TRBJ2-7, with TRBD1 matching 7 bases. Germline V gene data show CDR1 as MNHEY and CDR2 as SVGAGI. There are 14 residues in the CDR3. Trimming at V came to 4 bases and at J to 2 bases, leaving 5 bases not matched to a gene. The CDR3 loop reads CASSSGTEAYEQYF. In DNA form, the CDR3 reads TGTGCCAGCAGTTCCGGGACAGAAGCCTACGAGCAGTACTTC.

CDR3 region: CASSERGAGGPTDTQYF. CDR3 nucleotide sequence: TGTGCCAGCAGTGAAAGGGGAGCGGGGGGGCCCACAGATACGCAGTATTTT. The chain employs TRBV25-1 and TRBJ2-3; 10 bases map to TRBD2. V lost 2 bases, J lost 2 bases, and 7 bases stayed unmatched. Germline V lookup: CDR1 MGHDK, CDR2 SYGVNS. The CDR3 totals 17 residues. Variable domain in full (rest from reference TRBV25-1 and TRBJ2-3): EADIYQTPRYLVIGTGKKITLECSQTMGHDKMYWYQQDPGMELHLIHYSYGVNSTEKGDLSSESTVSRIRTEHFPLTLESARPSHTSQYLCASSERGAGGPTDTQYFGPGTRLTVL.

The V and J genes are TRBV2 and TRBJ1-1; D is unresolved. Per germline, CDR1 SNHLY and CDR2 FYNNEI. The CDR3 runs 13 residues. With 3 bases removed from V and 2 bases from J, the gap between germline ends came to 7 bases. The CDR3 bases are TGTGCCAGCAGTGAGGGGAGTAACACTGAAGCTTTCTTT. It translates to CASSEGSNTEAFF.

This chain uses TRBV4-1 with TRBJ2-1; 8 nucleotides match TRBD2. Germline values: CDR1 MGHRA, CDR2 YSYEKL. V was pared by 0 bases and J by 7 bases, with 2 bases of the junction left unmatched. This CDR3 comprises 14 residues. The CDR3 loop reads CASSQEGLGNEQFF. The DNA for the CDR3 is TGCGCCAGCAGCCAAGAGGGACTAGGGAATGAGCAGTTCTTC.

This clone was seen a single time. The gene calls are TRBV7-2 and TRBJ2-1; the D is unclear. CDR1 and CDR2 (germline): SGHTA, FQGNSA. The V end lost 3 bases, the J end lost 0 bases, and 6 bases lay between the germline ends. CDR3 length: 14 residues. The CDR3 DNA reads TGTGCCAGCAGCTTCGAGTTCTCCTACAATGAGCAGTTCTTC. It encodes CASSFEFSYNEQFF.

This clone was seen a few times. This rearrangement joins TRBV6-5 to TRBJ1-3, with no clear D. Germline CDR1 and CDR2: MNHEY and SVGAGI. The CDR3 totals 15 residues. Trimming removed 7 bases from V and 0 bases from J, with 13 bases in between. The CDR3 protein is CASIKTAYSGNTIYF. In nucleotides, the CDR3 is TGTGCCAGCATCAAAACAGCTTACTCTGGAAACACCATATATTTT.